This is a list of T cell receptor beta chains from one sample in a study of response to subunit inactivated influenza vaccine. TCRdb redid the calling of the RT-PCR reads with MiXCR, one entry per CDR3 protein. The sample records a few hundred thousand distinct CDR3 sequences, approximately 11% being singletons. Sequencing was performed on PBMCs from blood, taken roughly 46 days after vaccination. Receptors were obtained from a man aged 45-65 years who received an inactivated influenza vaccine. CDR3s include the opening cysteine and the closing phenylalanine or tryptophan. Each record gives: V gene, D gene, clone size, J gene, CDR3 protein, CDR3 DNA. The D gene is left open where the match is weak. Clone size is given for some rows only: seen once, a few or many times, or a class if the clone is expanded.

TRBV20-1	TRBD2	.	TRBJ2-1	CSARTSGVFYNEQFF	TGCAGTGCTAGAACTAGCGGGGTATTCTACAATGAGCAGTTCTTC
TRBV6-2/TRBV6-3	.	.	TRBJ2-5	CASSHRQGLRGETQYF	TGTGCCAGCAGTCACCGCCAAGGACTAAGGGGGGAGACCCAGTACTTC
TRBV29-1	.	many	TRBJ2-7	CSVEDNSYEQYF	TGCAGCGTTGAAGACAACTCCTACGAGCAGTACTTC
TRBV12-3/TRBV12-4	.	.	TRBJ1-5	CASSGTYNQPQHF	TGTGCCAGCAGTGGGACATATAATCAGCCCCAGCATTTT
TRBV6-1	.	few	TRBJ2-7	CASSRTVAANPSYEQYF	TGTGCCAGCAGTCGAACCGTCGCAGCGAATCCCTCCTACGAGCAGTACTTC
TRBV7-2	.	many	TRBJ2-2	CASEPRPTGELFF	TGTGCCAGCGAACCCCGACCCACCGGGGAGCTGTTTTTT
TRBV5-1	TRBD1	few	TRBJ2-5	CASAGGETQYF	TGCGCCAGCGCAGGGGGAGAGACCCAGTACTTC
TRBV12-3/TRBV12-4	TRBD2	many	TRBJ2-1	CASSTAGSTYNEQFF	TGTGCCAGCAGTACAGCGGGAAGTACCTACAATGAGCAGTTCTTC
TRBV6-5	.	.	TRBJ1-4	CASSYRDRNEKLFF	TGTGCCAGCAGTTACCGAGACCGTAATGAAAAACTGTTTTTT
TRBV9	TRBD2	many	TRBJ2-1	CASSVGGLAGVQFF	TGTGCCAGCAGCGTAGGCGGACTAGCGGGAGTGCAGTTCTTC
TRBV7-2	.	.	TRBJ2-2	CASSLAGVHTGELFF	TGTGCCAGCAGCTTAGCGGGGGTTCACACCGGGGAGCTGTTTTTT
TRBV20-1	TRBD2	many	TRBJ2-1	CSARKTGGLNEQFF	TGCAGTGCTAGGAAAACGGGGGGGCTCAATGAGCAGTTCTTC